This record concerns one T cell receptor beta chain sequence. This sample was taken from a study of T cell responses to AZD1222 COVID-19 vaccine. Libraries were prepared by immunoSEQ multiplex PCR; TCRdb keeps only in-frame clonotypes and omits some of them. The sample includes under 200,000 clones, about 90% of them seen just once. The sequenced sample was peripheral blood, obtained on day 0 of AZD1222 vaccination. The sequence came from an adult in good health.

The CDR3 DNA sequence: TGTGCCAGCAGCGTAGGAAAGGGGAATCAGCCCCAGCATTTT. Its protein product is CASSVGKGNQPQHF. The V gene is TRBV9, the J gene TRBJ1-5, with D possibly being TRBD1 (5 bases). The germline V and J ends were trimmed by 0 bases and 4 bases, with 8 bases remaining between them. The germline V gene encodes CDR1 SGDLS and CDR2 YYNGEE. The CDR3 spans 14 residues.